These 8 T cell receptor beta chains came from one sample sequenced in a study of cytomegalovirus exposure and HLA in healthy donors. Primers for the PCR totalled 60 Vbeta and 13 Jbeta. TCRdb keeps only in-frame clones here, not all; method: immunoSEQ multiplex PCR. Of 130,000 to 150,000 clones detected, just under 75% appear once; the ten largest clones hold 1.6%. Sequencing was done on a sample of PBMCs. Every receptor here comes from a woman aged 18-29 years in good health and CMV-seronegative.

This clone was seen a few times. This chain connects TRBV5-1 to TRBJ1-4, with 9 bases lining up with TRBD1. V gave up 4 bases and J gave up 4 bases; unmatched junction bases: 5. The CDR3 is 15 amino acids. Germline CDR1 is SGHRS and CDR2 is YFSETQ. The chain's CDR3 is CASSPVGQGNEKLFF. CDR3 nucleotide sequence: TGCGCCAGCAGCCCGGTGGGACAGGGTAATGAAAAACTGTTTTTT.

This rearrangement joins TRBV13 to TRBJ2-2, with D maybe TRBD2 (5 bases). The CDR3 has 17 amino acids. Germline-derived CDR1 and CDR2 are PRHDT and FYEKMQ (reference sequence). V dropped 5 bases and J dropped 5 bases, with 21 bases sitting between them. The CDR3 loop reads CASSPMNVPWETGELFF. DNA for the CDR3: TGTGCCAGCAGCCCTATGAACGTCCCTTGGGAGACCGGGGAGCTGTTTTTT.

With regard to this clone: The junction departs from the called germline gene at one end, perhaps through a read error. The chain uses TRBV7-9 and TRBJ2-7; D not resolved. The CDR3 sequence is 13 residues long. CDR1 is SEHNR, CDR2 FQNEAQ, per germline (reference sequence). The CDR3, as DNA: TGTTCCAGCAGCGAAGACCAGGCCTACGAGCAGTACTTC. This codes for CSSSEDQAYEQYF.

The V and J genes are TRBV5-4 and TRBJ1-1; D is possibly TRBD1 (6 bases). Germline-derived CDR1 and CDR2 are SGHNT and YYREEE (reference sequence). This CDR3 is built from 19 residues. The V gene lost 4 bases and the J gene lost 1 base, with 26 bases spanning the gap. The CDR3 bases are TGTGCCAGCAGCATTGGGGGGGGGACAAGGCGGGGGACGAACACTGAAGCTTTCTTT. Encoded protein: CASSIGGGTRRGTNTEAFF.

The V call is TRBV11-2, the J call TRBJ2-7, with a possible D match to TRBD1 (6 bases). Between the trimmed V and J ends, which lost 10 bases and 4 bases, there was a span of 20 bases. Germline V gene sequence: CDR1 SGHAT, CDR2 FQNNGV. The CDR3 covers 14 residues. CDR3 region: CATSEQGSVYEQYF. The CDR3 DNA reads TGTGCCACCTCAGAACAGGGTTCGGTTTACGAGCAGTACTTC.

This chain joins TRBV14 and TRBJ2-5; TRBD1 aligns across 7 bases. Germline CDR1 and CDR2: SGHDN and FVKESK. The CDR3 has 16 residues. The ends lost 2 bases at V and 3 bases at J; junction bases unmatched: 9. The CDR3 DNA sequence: TGTGCCAGCAGCCAATCCGGGACAGCCAAAAAAGAGACCCAGTACTTC. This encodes CASSQSGTAKKETQYF. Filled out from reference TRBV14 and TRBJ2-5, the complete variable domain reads EAGVTQFPSHSVIEKGQTVTLRCDPISGHDNLYWYRRVMGKEIKFLLHFVKESKQDESGMPNNRFLAERTGGTYSTLKVQPAELEDSGVYFCASSQSGTAKKETQYFGPGTRLLVL.

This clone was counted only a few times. CDR3 sequence reads: CASSERGRGDTQYF. The CDR3 bases are TGTGCCAGCAGTGAACGGGGCAGGGGCGATACGCAGTATTTT. The J gene is TRBJ2-3, the V gene TRBV6-1; D might be TRBD1 (6 bases). Deletions cut 2 bases from V and 6 bases from J, with 12 bases between. Germline V gene lookup returns CDR1 MNHNS and CDR2 SASEGT. This CDR3 spans 14 amino acids.

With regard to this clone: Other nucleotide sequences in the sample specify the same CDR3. Here the CDR3 reads CASSTPSGGSDEQYV. The CDR3 DNA sequence: TGTGCCAGCAGTACCCCCTCGGGAGGGTCGGACGAGCAGTACGTC. The V and J genes are TRBV6-6 and TRBJ2-7; TRBD2 aligns across 8 bases. With 5 bases clipped from V and 5 bases from J, the junction kept 11 bases outside the gene matches. Germline lookup yields CDR1 MNHNY and CDR2 SVGAGI (reference sequence). CDR3 length: 15 residues.